This note documents a single T cell receptor beta chain sequence. Its target is not known. These donors were members of the approximately 110-subject validation cohort, a group separate from the roughly 670-subject first cohort. Produced via immunoSEQ multiplex PCR; TCRdb's table is partial and in-frame only. This table holds tens of thousands of clones, approximately 93% found once. The J segment lost 5 bases and the V segment lost 5 bases, leaving 16 bases of the junction unmatched. The length of the CDR3 is 19 residues. Per the germline V gene, CDR1 is SGHTA and CDR2 is FQGTGA. This sample is part of a study of cytomegalovirus exposure and HLA in healthy donors. At the level of the study: The roughly 130 validation repertoires used the same platform as the roughly 700 first-cohort repertoires (as reported by a later analysis). Study observations and caveats: Among TCR beta chains, those listed as cytomegalovirus-associated numbered around 160.

The rearrangement links TRBV7-3 to TRBJ2-2; 11 bases match TRBD1. The clonotype originates from a man aged 18 to 29 in good health and CMV-seropositive. The specimen was PBMCs. For the CDR3, the DNA is TGTGCCAGCAGCCACCCGGCCGAAGGACAGGGGGCTGGGACCGGGGAGCTGTTTTTT. Translated: CASSHPAEGQGAGTGELFF.